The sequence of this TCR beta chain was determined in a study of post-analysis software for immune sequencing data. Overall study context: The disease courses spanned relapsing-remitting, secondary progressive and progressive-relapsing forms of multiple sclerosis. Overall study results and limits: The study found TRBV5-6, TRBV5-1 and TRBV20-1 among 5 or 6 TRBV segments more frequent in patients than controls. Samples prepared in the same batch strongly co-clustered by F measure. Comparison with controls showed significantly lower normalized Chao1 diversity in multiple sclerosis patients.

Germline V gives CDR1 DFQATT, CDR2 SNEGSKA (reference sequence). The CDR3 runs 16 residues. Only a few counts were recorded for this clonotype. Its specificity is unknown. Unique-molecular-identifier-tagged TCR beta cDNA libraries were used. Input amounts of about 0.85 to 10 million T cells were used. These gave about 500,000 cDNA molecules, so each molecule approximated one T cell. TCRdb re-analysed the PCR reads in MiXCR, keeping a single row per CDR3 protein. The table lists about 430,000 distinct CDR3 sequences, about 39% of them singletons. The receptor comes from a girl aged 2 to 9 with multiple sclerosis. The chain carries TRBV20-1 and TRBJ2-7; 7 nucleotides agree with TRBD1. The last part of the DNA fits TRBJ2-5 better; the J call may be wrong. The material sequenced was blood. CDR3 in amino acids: CSARPTGRGPLETQYF. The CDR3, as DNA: TGCAGTGCTAGGCCGACAGGGAGAGGGCCCTTAGAGACCCAGTACTTC.